Listed below are T cell receptor beta chains from one sample, sequenced in a study of cytomegalovirus exposure and HLA in healthy donors. This table comes from immunoSEQ multiplex PCR, and its TCRdb copy is limited to in-frame clones, with some not included. The table has 70,000 to 95,000 clones, roughly 80% seen once. The sequenced material came from PBMCs. All receptors derive from a man aged 25-40 years in good health and CMV-seropositive. The CDR3 runs from the conserved cysteine through the conserved F or W. A D gene is named only where the DNA matches it firmly. Where a row states a size, it is once, few, many or the class of an expanded clone; other rows omit it.

v_gene	abundance	d_gene	j_gene	CDR3aa	CDR3nt
TRBV19	NA	NA	TRBJ2-2	CASSISMETDTGELFF	TGTGCCAGTAGTATAAGCATGGAGACAGACACCGGGGAGCTGTTTTTT
TRBV5-4	NA	NA	TRBJ1-6	CASSLEANSPLHF	TGTGCCAGCAGCTTGGAAGCGAATTCCCCCCTCCACTTT
TRBV11-3	once	NA	TRBJ2-1	CASSLGQQTYNEQFF	TGTGCCAGCAGCTTAGGACAGCAGACATACAATGAGCAGTTCTTC
TRBV5-1	NA	NA	TRBJ1-5	CASSLGGPSQPQHF	TGCGCCAGCAGCTTGGGGGGGCCGAGTCAGCCCCAGCATTTT
TRBV27	NA	NA	TRBJ2-2	CASTSWTFFSGELFF	TGTGCCAGCACGTCGTGGACTTTCTTCTCTGGGGAGCTGTTTTTT
TRBV28	NA	TRBD1	TRBJ2-7	CASSWDSSYEQYF	TGTGCCAGCAGTTGGGACAGTTCCTACGAGCAGTACTTC
TRBV9	NA	NA	TRBJ1-1	CASSVMAGANSNTEAFF	TGTGCCAGCAGCGTAATGGCAGGGGCGAACTCAAACACTGAAGCTTTCTTT
TRBV6-4	few	NA	TRBJ2-3	CASSDSRGSHTDTQYF	TGTGCCAGCAGTGACTCCCGGGGGTCTCACACAGATACGCAGTATTTT
TRBV19	NA	NA	TRBJ2-5	CASSTPAGTQYF	TGTGCCAGTAGTACCCCCGCCGGGACCCAGTACTTC
TRBV9	NA	NA	TRBJ2-5	CASSAGTAFETQYF	TGTGCCAGCAGCGCCGGGACTGCCTTTGAGACCCAGTACTTC
TRBV6-1	NA	NA	TRBJ1-5	CASSEGSVSNQPQHF	TGTGCCAGCAGTGAAGGGTCGGTTAGCAATCAGCCCCAGCATTTT
TRBV4-2	NA	NA	TRBJ1-2	CASSQVGGGSYTF	TGTGCCAGCAGCCAAGTTGGGGGGGGTAGCTACACCTTC
TRBV27	once	NA	TRBJ1-1	CASSLSGAPETEAFF	TGTGCCAGCAGTTTATCGGGTGCCCCGGAGACTGAAGCTTTCTTT
TRBV10-3	NA	NA	TRBJ2-7	CASADNLGNEQYF	TGTGCCAGCGCCGACAATCTCGGAAACGAGCAGTACTTC
TRBV6-5	NA	TRBD2	TRBJ2-1	CASSYVAGDYNEQFF	TGTGCCAGCAGTTACGTAGCGGGGGATTACAATGAGCAGTTCTTC
TRBV30	NA	TRBD2	TRBJ2-7	CAWSRWGGEQYF	TGTGCCTGGAGTAGGTGGGGGGGGGAGCAGTACTTC
TRBV15	NA	TRBD1	TRBJ1-4	CATSSRQGVTNEKLFF	TGTGCCACCAGCAGCCGACAGGGCGTGACTAATGAAAAACTGTTTTTT
TRBV15	NA	NA	TRBJ1-3	CATSRFGQTGNTIYF	TGTGCCACCAGCAGATTCGGACAAACTGGAAACACCATATATTTT
TRBV9	NA	NA	TRBJ2-3	CASSAQGLAGDTQYF	TGTGCCAGCAGTGCCCAGGGACTCGCAGGGGATACGCAGTATTTT
TRBV6-1	NA	NA	TRBJ2-3	CASSETSGQFLTDTQYF	TGTGCCAGCAGTGAAACTTCAGGACAGTTCCTCACAGATACGCAGTATTTT
TRBV4-1	NA	TRBD2	TRBJ2-7	CASSRGQPLLGGAAYEQYF	TGCGCCAGCAGCCGGGGGCAGCCCCTCCTCGGGGGGGCCGCCTACGAGCAGTACTTC
TRBV29-1	NA	NA	TRBJ1-6	CSVETGYNSPLHF	TGCAGCGTGGAGACAGGCTATAATTCACCCCTCCACTTT
TRBV29-1	NA	NA	TRBJ2-1	CSGAGLGGNEQFF	TGCAGCGGTGCCGGACTAGGGGGAAATGAGCAGTTCTTC
TRBV4-2	NA	TRBD1	TRBJ2-1	CASSQGQEPDEQFF	TGTGCCAGCAGCCAGGGACAGGAGCCCGATGAGCAGTTCTTC
TRBV27	NA	NA	TRBJ2-2	CAIAPSGNTGELFF	TGTGCCATCGCGCCGAGCGGAAACACCGGGGAGCTGTTTTTT
TRBV18	once	TRBD1	TRBJ2-5	CASSPLGQGETQYF	TGTGCCAGCTCACCACTCGGACAGGGGGAGACCCAGTACTTC
TRBV2	NA	NA	TRBJ2-5	CASSEEGVYGGPSMETQYF	TGTGCCAGCAGTGAAGAGGGGGTTTACGGGGGGCCCTCCATGGAGACCCAGTACTTC
TRBV7-8	NA	NA	TRBJ1-3	CASSLTGVSGNTIYF	TGTGCCAGCAGCTTAACGGGGGTCTCCGGAAACACCATATATTTT
TRBV29-1	NA	TRBD2	TRBJ2-7	CSVEPLRAGDEQYF	TGCAGCGTTGAACCTTTAAGGGCGGGGGACGAGCAGTACTTC
TRBV7-3	NA	TRBD2	TRBJ2-1	CASSPQGLAGRSYNEQFF	TGTGCCAGCAGCCCGCAAGGACTAGCGGGGCGCTCCTACAATGAGCAGTTCTTC
TRBV30	NA	TRBD1	TRBJ2-7	CAWSAPTGASYEQYF	TGTGCCTGGAGTGCCCCGACAGGGGCTTCCTACGAGCAGTACTTC
TRBV2	NA	TRBD1	TRBJ1-2	CASSEPDRERTF	TGTGCCAGCAGTGAACCGGACAGGGAGAGGACCTTC
TRBV7-9	NA	NA	TRBJ1-1	CASSSPAGLGTEAFF	TGTGCCAGCAGCTCGCCGGCAGGGTTGGGGACTGAAGCTTTCTTT
TRBV18	NA	TRBD1	TRBJ1-6	CASSPPGTGSRPLHF	TGTGCCAGCTCACCACCAGGGACAGGGTCCCGTCCCCTCCACTTT
TRBV20-1	NA	NA	TRBJ1-2	CSAREGYGYTF	TGCAGTGCGAGGGAGGGCTATGGCTACACCTTC
TRBV2	NA	TRBD1	TRBJ2-3	CASSARQGVSDTQYF	TGTGCCAGCAGTGCCCGACAGGGGGTTTCAGATACGCAGTATTTT
TRBV6-5	NA	TRBD1	TRBJ1-5	CASSRTRGVNQPQHF	TGTGCCAGCAGCCGAACCAGGGGGGTCAATCAGCCCCAGCATTTT
TRBV5-8	NA	NA	TRBJ2-1	CASSLYTGPSYNEQFF	TGTGCCAGCAGCTTGTACACAGGGCCCTCCTACAATGAGCAGTTCTTC
TRBV2	NA	NA	TRBJ1-6	CASSDRGTASPLHF	TGTGCCAGCAGTGATCGGGGTACCGCATCACCCCTCCACTTT
TRBV6-1	NA	NA	TRBJ1-5	CASSEWAPNQPQHF	TGTGCCAGCAGTGAGTGGGCGCCCAATCAGCCCCAGCATTTT